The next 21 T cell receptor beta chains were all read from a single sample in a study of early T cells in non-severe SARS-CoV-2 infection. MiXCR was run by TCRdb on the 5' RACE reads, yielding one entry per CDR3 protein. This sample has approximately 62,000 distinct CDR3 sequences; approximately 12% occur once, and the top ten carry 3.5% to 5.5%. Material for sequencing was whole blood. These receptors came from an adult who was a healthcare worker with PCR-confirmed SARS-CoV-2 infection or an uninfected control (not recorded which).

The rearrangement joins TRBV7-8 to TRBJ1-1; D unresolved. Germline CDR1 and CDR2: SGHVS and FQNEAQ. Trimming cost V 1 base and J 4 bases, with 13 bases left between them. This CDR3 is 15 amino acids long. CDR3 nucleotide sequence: TGTGCCAGCAGCTTAGACTGGACTAGCGGCACTGAAGCTTTCTTT. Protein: CASSLDWTSGTEAFF.

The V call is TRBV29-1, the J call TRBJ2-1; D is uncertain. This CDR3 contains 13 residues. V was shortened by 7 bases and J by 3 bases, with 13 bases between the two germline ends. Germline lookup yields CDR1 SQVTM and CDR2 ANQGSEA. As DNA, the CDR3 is TGCAGCGCTGGTTCACTACTCTACAATGAGCAGTTCTTC. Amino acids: CSAGSLLYNEQFF.

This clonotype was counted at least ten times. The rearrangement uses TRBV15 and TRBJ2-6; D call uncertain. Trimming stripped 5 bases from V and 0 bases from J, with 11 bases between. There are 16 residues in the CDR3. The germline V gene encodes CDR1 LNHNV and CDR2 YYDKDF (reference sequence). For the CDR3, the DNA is TGTGCCACCAGCTCATCGGATATCTCTGGGGCCAACGTCCTGACTTTC. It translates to CATSSSDISGANVLTF. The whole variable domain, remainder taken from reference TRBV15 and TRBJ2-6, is DAMVIQNPRYQVTQFGKPVTLSCSQTLNHNVMYWYQQKSSQAPKLLFHYYDKDFNNEADTPDNFQSRRPNTSFCFLDIRSPGLGDTAMYLCATSSSDISGANVLTFGAGSRLTVL.

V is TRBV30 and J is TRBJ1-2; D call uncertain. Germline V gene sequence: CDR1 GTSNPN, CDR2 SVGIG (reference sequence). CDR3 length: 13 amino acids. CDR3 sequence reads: CGWSSQFGYGYTF. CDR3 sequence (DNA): TGTGGATGGAGTAGCCAATTTGGGTATGGCTACACCTTC.

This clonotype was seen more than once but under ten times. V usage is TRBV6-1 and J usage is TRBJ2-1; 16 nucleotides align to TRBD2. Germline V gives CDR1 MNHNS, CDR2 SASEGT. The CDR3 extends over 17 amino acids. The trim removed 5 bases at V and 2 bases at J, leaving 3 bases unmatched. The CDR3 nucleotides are TGTGCCAGCAGTTCCGGGACTAGCGGGAGGGCCTACAATGAGCAGTTCTTC. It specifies CASSSGTSGRAYNEQFF.

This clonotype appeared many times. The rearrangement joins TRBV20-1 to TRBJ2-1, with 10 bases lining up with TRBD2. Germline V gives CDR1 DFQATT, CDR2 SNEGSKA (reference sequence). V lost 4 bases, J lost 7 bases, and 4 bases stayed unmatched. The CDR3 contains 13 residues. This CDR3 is CSATSGGSNEQFF. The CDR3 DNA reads TGCAGTGCTACTAGCGGGGGATCGAATGAGCAGTTCTTC.

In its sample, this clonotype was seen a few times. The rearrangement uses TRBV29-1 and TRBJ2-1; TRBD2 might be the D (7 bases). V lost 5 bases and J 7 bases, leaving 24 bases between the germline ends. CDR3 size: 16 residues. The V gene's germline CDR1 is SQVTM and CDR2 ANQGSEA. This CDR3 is CSVPELRGGARNEQFF. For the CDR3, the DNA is TGCAGCGTTCCGGAGTTGAGAGGGGGGGCTAGGAATGAGCAGTTCTTC.

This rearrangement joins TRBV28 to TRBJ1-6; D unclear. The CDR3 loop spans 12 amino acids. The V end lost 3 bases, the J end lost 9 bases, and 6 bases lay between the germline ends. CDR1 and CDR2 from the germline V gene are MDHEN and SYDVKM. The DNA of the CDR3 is TGTGCCAGCAGTTTTCAGGCTTCACCCCTCCACTTT. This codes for CASSFQASPLHF.

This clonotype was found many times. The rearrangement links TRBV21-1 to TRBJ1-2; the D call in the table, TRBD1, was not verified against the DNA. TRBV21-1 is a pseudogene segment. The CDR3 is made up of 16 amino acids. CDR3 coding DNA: TGTGCCAGCAGCAAAGGAAGTCAAGGCAGGGGGGAAGGCTACACCTTC. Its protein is CASSKGSQGRGEGYTF.

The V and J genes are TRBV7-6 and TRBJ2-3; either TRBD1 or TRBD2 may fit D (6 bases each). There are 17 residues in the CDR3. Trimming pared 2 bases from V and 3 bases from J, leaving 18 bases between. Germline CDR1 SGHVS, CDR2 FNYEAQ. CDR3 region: CASSLSPPGGGTDTQYF. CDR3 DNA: TGTGCCAGCAGCTTATCCCCCCCCGGGGGCGGAACAGATACGCAGTATTTT.

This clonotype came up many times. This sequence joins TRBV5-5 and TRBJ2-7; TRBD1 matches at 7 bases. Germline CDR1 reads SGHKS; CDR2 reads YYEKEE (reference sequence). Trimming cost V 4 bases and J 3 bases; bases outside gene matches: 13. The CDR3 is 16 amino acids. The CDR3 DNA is TGTGCCAGCAGCACTCCATTGACAGGGAAAGTCTACGAGCAGTACTTC. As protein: CASSTPLTGKVYEQYF.

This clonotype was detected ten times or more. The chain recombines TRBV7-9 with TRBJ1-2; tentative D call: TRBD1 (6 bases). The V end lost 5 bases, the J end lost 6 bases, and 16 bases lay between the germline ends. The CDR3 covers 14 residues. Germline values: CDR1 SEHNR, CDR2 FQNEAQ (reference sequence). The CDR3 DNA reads TGTGCCAGCAGCATCGAGGGGGTCGGACATGGCTACACCTTC. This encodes CASSIEGVGHGYTF.

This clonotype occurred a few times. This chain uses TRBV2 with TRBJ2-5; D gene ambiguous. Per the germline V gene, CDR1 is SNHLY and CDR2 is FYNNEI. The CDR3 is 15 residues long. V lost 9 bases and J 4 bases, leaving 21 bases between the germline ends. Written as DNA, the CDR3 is TGTGCCAGTAGCAAGTGGACGACGATCGGAGAGACCCAGTACTTC. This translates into CASSKWTTIGETQYF. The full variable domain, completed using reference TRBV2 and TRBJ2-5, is EPEVTQTPSHQVTQMGQEVILRCVPISNHLYFYWYRQILGQKVEFLVSFYNNEISEKSEIFDDQFSVERPDGSNFTLKIRSTKLEDSAMYFCASSKWTTIGETQYFGPGTRLLVL.

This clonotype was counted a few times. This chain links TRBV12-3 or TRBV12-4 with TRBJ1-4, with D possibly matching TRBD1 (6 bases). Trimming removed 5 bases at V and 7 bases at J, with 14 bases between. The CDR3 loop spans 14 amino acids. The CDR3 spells CASSGRGLGEKLFF. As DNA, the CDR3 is TGTGCCAGCAGTGGCAGGGGTCTTGGTGAAAAACTGTTTTTT.

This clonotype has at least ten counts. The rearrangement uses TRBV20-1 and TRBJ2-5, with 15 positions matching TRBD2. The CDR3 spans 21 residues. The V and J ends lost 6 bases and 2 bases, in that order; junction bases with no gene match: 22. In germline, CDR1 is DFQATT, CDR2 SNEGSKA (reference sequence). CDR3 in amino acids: CSARIVRPWTSGGAGQETQYF. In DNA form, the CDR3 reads TGCAGTGCACGGATCGTCCGCCCTTGGACTAGCGGGGGGGCAGGGCAAGAGACCCAGTACTTC.

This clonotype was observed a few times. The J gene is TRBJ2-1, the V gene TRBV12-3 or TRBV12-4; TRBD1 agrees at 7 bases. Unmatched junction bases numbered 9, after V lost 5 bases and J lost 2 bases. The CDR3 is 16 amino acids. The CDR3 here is CASSPTTGEPYNEQFF. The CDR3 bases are TGTGCCAGCAGTCCGACTACAGGGGAACCCTACAATGAGCAGTTCTTC.

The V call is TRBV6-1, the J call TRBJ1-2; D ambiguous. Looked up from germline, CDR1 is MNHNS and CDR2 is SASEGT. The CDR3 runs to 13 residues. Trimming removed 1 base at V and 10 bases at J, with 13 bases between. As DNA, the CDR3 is TGTGCCAGCAGTGAAGACAGATTAGGTGACTACACCTTC. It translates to CASSEDRLGDYTF.

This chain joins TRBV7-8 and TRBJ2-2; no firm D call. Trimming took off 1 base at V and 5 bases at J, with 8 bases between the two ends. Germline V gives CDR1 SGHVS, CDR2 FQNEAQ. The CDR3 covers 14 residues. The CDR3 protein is CASSLGVGTGELFF. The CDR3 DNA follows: TGTGCCAGCAGCTTAGGTGTGGGGACCGGGGAGCTGTTTTTT.

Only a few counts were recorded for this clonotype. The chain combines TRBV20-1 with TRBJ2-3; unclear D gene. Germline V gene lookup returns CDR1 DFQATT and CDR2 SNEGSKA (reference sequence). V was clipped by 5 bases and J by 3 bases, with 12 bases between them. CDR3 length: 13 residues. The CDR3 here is CSAHLTMTDTQYF. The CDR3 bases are TGCAGTGCTCACCTGACCATGACAGATACGCAGTATTTT.

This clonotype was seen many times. Here the CDR3 DNA reads TGCAGCGTCAGTCTGAACACCGGGGAGCTGTTTTTT. It encodes CSVSLNTGELFF. V and J are TRBV29-1 and TRBJ2-2; D gene unclear. The V gene's germline CDR1 is SQVTM and CDR2 ANQGSEA. V shed 6 bases and J shed 1 base, with 6 bases lying between them. The CDR3 runs to 12 residues.

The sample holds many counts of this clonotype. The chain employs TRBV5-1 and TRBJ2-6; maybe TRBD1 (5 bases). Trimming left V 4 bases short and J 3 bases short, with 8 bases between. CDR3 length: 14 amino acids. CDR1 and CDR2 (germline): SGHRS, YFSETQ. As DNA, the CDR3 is TGCGCCAGCAGCCCGGACATTGGGGCCAACGTCCTGACTTTC. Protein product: CASSPDIGANVLTF.